The rows below give T cell receptor beta chains drawn from one sample of a study of cytomegalovirus exposure and HLA in healthy donors. TCRdb's copy holds only in-frame clones and misses some; the assay was immunoSEQ multiplex PCR. The data contain about 160,000 clones, around 76% of them singletons. The sample was PBMCs. Every receptor here comes from a man aged 35 to 55 in good health and CMV-seropositive. Both conserved end residues are part of each CDR3. The D gene is left open where the match is weak. Only part of the rows carry a size: once, few, many, or a class if the clone is expanded.

size: NA
V: TRBV10-3
D: NA
J: TRBJ1-1
DNA: TGTGCCATCAGTGGGCCAGGGCAGAACACTGAAGCTTTCTTT
CDR3: CAISGPGQNTEAFF

size: NA
V: TRBV11-2
D: TRBD1
J: TRBJ2-2
DNA: TGTGCCAGCAGCCTAAGGAGGACAGGGCGCACCGGGGAGCTGTTTTTT
CDR3: CASSLRRTGRTGELFF

size: NA
V: TRBV7-2
D: NA
J: TRBJ2-2
DNA: TGTGCCAGCAGCCCGAACCCTGGAGCGAACACCGGGGAGCTGTTTTTT
CDR3: CASSPNPGANTGELFF

size: few
V: TRBV4-3
D: NA
J: TRBJ2-7
DNA: TGCGCCAGCAGCCAAGAAATTAGCGGATACGAGCAGTACTTC
CDR3: CASSQEISGYEQYF

size: once
V: TRBV5-1
D: TRBD2
J: TRBJ2-7
DNA: TGCGCCAGCAGCTTGGGGACTAGCGGGGGAGAGCAGTACTTC
CDR3: CASSLGTSGGEQYF

size: NA
V: TRBV9
D: NA
J: TRBJ2-2
DNA: TGTGCCAGCAGCGTAGTCGAGAACGGGGAGCTGTTTTTT
CDR3: CASSVVENGELFF

size: NA
V: TRBV6-5
D: TRBD1
J: TRBJ2-4
DNA: TGTGCCAGCAGTTACTCGGGGACAGGGGGAAACATTCAGTACTTC
CDR3: CASSYSGTGGNIQYF

size: once
V: TRBV4-1
D: TRBD1
J: TRBJ1-4
DNA: TGCGCCAGCAGCCAATCACCCGGGACAGCCGAAAAACTGTTTTTT
CDR3: CASSQSPGTAEKLFF

size: once
V: TRBV15
D: NA
J: TRBJ2-5
DNA: TGTGCCACCAGTACGGGACTTTCCGAAGAGACCCAGTACTTC
CDR3: CATSTGLSEETQYF

size: NA
V: TRBV10-2
D: TRBD2
J: TRBJ2-1
DNA: TGCGCCAGCAGGCTAGCGGGGGGGCCTAATGAGCAGTTCTTC
CDR3: CASRLAGGPNEQFF

size: NA
V: TRBV7-2
D: NA
J: TRBJ1-1
DNA: TGTGCCAGCACCCAGACCGCCGGGGGCACTGAAGCTTTCTTT
CDR3: CASTQTAGGTEAFF

size: once
V: TRBV10-3
D: NA
J: TRBJ1-2
DNA: TGTGCCATCAGTGAGGGGGGCGGAGGAACGAACTATGGCTACACCTTC
CDR3: CAISEGGGGTNYGYTF

size: NA
V: TRBV19
D: TRBD1
J: TRBJ1-1
DNA: TGTGCCAGTATCTCTAGGACAGGGGGCTTCACTGAAGCTTTCTTT
CDR3: CASISRTGGFTEAFF

size: NA
V: TRBV7-2
D: NA
J: TRBJ1-2
DNA: TGTGCCAGCAGCCACCGTCCAGGCTTCGATGGCTACACCTTC
CDR3: CASSHRPGFDGYTF

size: NA
V: TRBV5-8
D: NA
J: TRBJ1-6
DNA: TGTGCCAGCAGCTTGAAGGGGAATTCACCCCTCCACTTT
CDR3: CASSLKGNSPLHF

size: NA
V: TRBV7-2
D: TRBD1
J: TRBJ2-5
DNA: TGTGCCAGCAGCTTAGCGACAGGGCGAGAGACCCAGTACTTC
CDR3: CASSLATGRETQYF

size: few
V: TRBV5-6
D: NA
J: TRBJ2-7
DNA: TGTGCCAGCAGCTTAGGGACACCTTACGAGCAGTACTTC
CDR3: CASSLGTPYEQYF

size: NA
V: TRBV5-1
D: TRBD1
J: TRBJ1-3
DNA: TGCGCCAGCAGCCCCCGACAGGGGGAGGTTGGAAACACCATATATTTT
CDR3: CASSPRQGEVGNTIYF

size: once
V: TRBV2
D: TRBD1
J: TRBJ1-2
DNA: TGTGCCACGGGGACAGGATCCTATGGCTACACCTTC
CDR3: CATGTGSYGYTF

size: once
V: TRBV20-1
D: NA
J: TRBJ1-1
DNA: TGTAGTGCTAGAGTATTGGGAGACGCTTTCTTT
CDR3: CSARVLGDAFF

size: NA
V: TRBV19
D: NA
J: TRBJ2-2
DNA: TGTGCCAGTAGTATGAGAGGGCAGAACACCGGGGAGCTGTTTTTT
CDR3: CASSMRGQNTGELFF

size: NA
V: TRBV21-1
D: NA
J: TRBJ1-4
DNA: TGTGCCAGCAGCCAATCTGAGGGGGACACCGATAATGAAAAACTGTTTTTT
CDR3: CASSQSEGDTDNEKLFF

size: NA
V: TRBV13
D: TRBD2
J: TRBJ2-3
DNA: TGTGCCAGCAGCACAGGACTAGCCACAGATACGCAGTATTTT
CDR3: CASSTGLATDTQYF

size: NA
V: TRBV5-1
D: NA
J: TRBJ2-1
DNA: TGCGCCAGCAGCTTAGGCGACGAGGCCCACAATGAGCAGTTCTTC
CDR3: CASSLGDEAHNEQFF

size: NA
V: TRBV6-5
D: NA
J: TRBJ1-5
DNA: TGTGCCAGCAGATCCCGGACAGTAAGCAATCAGCCCCAGCATTTT
CDR3: CASRSRTVSNQPQHF

size: NA
V: TRBV4-2
D: NA
J: TRBJ1-5
DNA: TGTGCCAGCAGCCTCGCGCCGGGAGGGGTTCAGCCCCAGCATTTT
CDR3: CASSLAPGGVQPQHF

size: NA
V: TRBV4-3
D: TRBD1
J: TRBJ1-2
DNA: TGCGCCAGCAGCCAAGGACAGGGGGTTGACTATGGCTACACCTTC
CDR3: CASSQGQGVDYGYTF

size: NA
V: TRBV21-1
D: NA
J: TRBJ1-2
DNA: TGTGCCAGCAGCGCCCTTCGGGACAGGGGCTATGGCTACACCTTC
CDR3: CASSALRDRGYGYTF

size: NA
V: TRBV4-3
D: NA
J: TRBJ1-5
DNA: TGCGCCAGCAGCCAAGATTCAGCGACGGGTCAGCCCCAGCATTTT
CDR3: CASSQDSATGQPQHF

size: NA
V: TRBV25-1
D: NA
J: TRBJ1-2
DNA: TGTGCCAGCAGTGAGGACAGAGTAGGTGGCTACACCTTC
CDR3: CASSEDRVGGYTF

size: once
V: TRBV27
D: NA
J: TRBJ2-2
DNA: TGTGCCAGCCCGGAACAGGCTTGTGGTACCGGGGAGCTGTTTTTT
CDR3: CASPEQACGTGELFF

size: NA
V: TRBV6-6
D: NA
J: TRBJ2-3
DNA: TGTGCCAGCACCCTTCGGGACACAGATACGCAGTATTTT
CDR3: CASTLRDTDTQYF

size: NA
V: TRBV7-2
D: TRBD2
J: TRBJ2-5
DNA: TGTGCCAGCAGCTTAATGTCGGGGGGTGGGGGAGAGACCCAGTACTTC
CDR3: CASSLMSGGGGETQYF

size: NA
V: TRBV4-3
D: TRBD1
J: TRBJ1-4
DNA: TGCGCCAGCAGCCAGGAACGACAGGGCGGTGAAAAACTGTTTTTT
CDR3: CASSQERQGGEKLFF

size: NA
V: TRBV4-1
D: NA
J: TRBJ2-7
DNA: TGCGCCAGCAGCCAAGTCGGCGGTACCTCCTACGAGCAGTACTTC
CDR3: CASSQVGGTSYEQYF